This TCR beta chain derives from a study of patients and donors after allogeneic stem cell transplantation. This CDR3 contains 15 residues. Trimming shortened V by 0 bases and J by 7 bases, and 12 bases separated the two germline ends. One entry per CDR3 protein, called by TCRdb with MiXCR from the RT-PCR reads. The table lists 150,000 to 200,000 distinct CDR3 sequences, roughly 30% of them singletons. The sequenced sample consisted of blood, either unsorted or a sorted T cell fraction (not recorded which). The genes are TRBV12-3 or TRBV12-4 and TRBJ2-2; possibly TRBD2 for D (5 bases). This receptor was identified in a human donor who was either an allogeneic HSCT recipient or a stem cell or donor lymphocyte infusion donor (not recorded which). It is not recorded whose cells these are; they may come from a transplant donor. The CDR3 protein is CASSLARGLGGELFF. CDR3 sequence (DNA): TGTGCCAGCAGTTTAGCGCGAGGACTGGGCGGGGAGCTGTTTTTT.